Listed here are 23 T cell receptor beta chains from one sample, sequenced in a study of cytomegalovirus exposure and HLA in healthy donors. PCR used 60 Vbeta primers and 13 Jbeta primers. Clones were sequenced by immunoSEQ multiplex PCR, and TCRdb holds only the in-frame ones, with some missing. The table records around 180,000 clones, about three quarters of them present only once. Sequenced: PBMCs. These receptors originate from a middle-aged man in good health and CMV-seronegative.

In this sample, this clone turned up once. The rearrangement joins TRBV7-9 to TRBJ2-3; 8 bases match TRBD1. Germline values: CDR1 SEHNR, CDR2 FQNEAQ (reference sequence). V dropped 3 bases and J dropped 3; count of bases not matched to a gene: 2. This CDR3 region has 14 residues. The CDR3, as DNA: TGTGCCAGCAGCTTCGGACAGGGAACAGATACGCAGTATTTT. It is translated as CASSFGQGTDTQYF. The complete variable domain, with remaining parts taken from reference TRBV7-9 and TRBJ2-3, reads DTGVSQNPRHKITKRGQNVTFRCDPISEHNRLYWYRQTLGQGPEFLTYFQNEAQLEKSRLLSDRFSAERPKGSFSTLEIQRTEQGDSAMYLCASSFGQGTDTQYFGPGTRLTVL.

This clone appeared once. The CDR3 loop reads CASSSSGWTEAFF. CDR3 coding DNA: TGTGCCAGCAGCTCCTCCGGGTGGACTGAAGCTTTCTTT. The chain is built from TRBV11-2 and TRBJ1-1, with D uncertain. The CDR3 extends over 13 amino acids. V lost 4 bases and J 5 bases, leaving 11 bases between the germline ends. CDR1 and CDR2 from the germline V gene are SGHAT and FQNNGV.

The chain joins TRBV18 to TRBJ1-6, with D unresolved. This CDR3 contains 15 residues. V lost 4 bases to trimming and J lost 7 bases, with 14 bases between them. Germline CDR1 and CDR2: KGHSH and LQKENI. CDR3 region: CASSRDRGRNSPLHF. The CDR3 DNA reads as TGTGCCAGCTCACGAGATCGAGGTCGGAATTCACCCCTCCACTTT.

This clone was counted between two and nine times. CDR3 sequence (DNA): TGTGCCAGCAGTAAGACAGGGAGGGAGACCCAGTACTTC. It specifies CASSKTGRETQYF. The chain carries TRBV28 and TRBJ2-5; weak D call: TRBD1 (7 bases). The CDR3 sequence is 13 residues long. Germline V gives CDR1 MDHEN, CDR2 SYDVKM. Trimming left V 5 bases short and J 5 bases short, with 12 bases between.

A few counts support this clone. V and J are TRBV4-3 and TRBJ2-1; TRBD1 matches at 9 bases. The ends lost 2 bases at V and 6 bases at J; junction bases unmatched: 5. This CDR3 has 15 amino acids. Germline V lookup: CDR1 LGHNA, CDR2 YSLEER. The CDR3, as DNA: TGCGCCAGCAGCCAACAGACAGGGGGTGGCAATGAGCAGTTCTTC. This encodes CASSQQTGGGNEQFF.

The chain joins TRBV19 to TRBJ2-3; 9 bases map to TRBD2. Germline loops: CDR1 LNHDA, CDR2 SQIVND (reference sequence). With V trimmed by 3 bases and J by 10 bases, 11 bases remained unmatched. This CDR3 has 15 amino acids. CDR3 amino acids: CASSIAGGLSKAQYF. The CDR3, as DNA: TGTGCCAGTAGTATCGCGGGGGGGCTGAGTAAGGCGCAGTATTTT.

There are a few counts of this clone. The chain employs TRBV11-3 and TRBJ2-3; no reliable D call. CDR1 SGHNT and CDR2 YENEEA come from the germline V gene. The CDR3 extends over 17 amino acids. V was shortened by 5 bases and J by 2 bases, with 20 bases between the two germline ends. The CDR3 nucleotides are TGTGCCAGCAGCCATCGACTCTCCCCGAAAACCACAGATACGCAGTATTTT. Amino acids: CASSHRLSPKTTDTQYF.

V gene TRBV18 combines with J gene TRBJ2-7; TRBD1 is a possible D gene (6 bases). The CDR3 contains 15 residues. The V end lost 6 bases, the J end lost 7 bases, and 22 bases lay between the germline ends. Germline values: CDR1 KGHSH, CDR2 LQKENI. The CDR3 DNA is TGTGCCAGCTCCCTATCCGAAGCTACAGGGCGGGAGCAGTACTTC. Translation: CASSLSEATGREQYF. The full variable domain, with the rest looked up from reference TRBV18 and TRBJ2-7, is NAGVMQNPRHLVRRRGQEARLRCSPMKGHSHVYWYRQLPEEGLKFMVYLQKENIIDESGMPKERFSAEFPKEGPSILRIQQVVRGDSAAYFCASSLSEATGREQYFGPGTRLTVT.

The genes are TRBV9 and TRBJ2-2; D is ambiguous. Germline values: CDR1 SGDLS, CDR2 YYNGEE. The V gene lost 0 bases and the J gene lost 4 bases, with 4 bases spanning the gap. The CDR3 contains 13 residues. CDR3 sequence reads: CASSVGSTGELFF. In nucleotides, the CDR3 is TGTGCCAGCAGCGTAGGGAGCACCGGGGAGCTGTTTTTT.

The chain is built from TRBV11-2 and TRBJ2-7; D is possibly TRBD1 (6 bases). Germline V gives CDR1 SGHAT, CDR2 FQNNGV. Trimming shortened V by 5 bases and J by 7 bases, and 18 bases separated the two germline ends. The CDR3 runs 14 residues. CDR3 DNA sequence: TGTGCCAGCAGCCACTTGTCAGGGGCGAAAGAGCAGTACTTC. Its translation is CASSHLSGAKEQYF.

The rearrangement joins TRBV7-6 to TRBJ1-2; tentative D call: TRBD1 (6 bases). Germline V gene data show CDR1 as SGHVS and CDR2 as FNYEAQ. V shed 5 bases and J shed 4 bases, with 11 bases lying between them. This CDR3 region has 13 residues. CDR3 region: CASSPGHPYGYTF. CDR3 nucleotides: TGTGCCAGCAGCCCGGGACACCCCTATGGCTACACCTTC.

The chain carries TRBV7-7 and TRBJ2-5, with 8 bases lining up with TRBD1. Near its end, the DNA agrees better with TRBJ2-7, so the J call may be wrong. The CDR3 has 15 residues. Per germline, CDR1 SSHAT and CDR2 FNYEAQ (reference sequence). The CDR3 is CASSFTGTGAYEQYF. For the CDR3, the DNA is TGTGCCAGCAGCTTCACCGGGACAGGAGCCTACGAGCAGTACTTC.

CDR3 amino acids: CASSARTSGHTGELFF. The CDR3 coding sequence is TGTGCCAGCAGCGCCCGGACTAGCGGGCACACCGGGGAGCTGTTTTTT. The chain uses TRBV5-6 and TRBJ2-2; TRBD2 matches at 11 bases. CDR1 and CDR2 from the germline V gene are SGHDT and YYEEEE. V was clipped by 4 bases and J by 3 bases; unmatched bases: 5. The CDR3 has 16 residues. The whole variable domain, filled in from reference TRBV5-6 and TRBJ2-2, reads DAGVTQSPTHLIKTRGQQVTLRCSPKSGHDTVSWYQQALGQGPQFIFQYYEEEERQRGNFPDRFSGHQFPNYSSELNVNALLLGDSALYLCASSARTSGHTGELFFGEGSRLTVL.

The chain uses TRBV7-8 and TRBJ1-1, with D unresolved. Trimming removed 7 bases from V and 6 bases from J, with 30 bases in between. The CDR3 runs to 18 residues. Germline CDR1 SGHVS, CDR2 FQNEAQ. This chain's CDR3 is CASTLRVGSAGGNAEAFF. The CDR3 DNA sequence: TGTGCCAGCACCCTAAGGGTTGGGAGCGCTGGCGGAAACGCTGAAGCTTTCTTT.

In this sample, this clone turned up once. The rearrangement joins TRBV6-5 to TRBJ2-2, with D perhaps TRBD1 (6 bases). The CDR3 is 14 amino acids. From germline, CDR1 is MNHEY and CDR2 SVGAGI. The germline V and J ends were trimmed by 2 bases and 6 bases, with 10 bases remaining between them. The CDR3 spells CASSYQNRAGELFF. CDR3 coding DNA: TGTGCCAGCAGTTACCAGAACAGGGCCGGGGAGCTGTTTTTT.

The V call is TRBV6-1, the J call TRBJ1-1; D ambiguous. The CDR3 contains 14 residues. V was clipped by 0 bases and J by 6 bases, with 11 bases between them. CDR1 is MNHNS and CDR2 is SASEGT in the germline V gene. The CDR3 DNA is TGTGCCAGCAGTGAAGCGGAGAAGGCACCTGAAGCTTTCTTT. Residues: CASSEAEKAPEAFF.

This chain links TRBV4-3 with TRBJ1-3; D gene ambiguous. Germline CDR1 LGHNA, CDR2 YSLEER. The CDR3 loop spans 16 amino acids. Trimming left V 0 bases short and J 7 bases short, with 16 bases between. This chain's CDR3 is CASSQEGPYFPNTIYF. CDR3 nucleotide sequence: TGCGCCAGCAGCCAAGAGGGCCCATATTTTCCGAACACCATATATTTT.

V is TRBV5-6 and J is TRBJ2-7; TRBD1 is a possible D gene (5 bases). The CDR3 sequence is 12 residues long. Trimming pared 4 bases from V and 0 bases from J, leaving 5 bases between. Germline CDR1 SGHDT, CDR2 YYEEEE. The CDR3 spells CASSGASYEQYF. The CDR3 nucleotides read TGTGCCAGCAGCGGGGCCTCCTACGAGCAGTACTTC.

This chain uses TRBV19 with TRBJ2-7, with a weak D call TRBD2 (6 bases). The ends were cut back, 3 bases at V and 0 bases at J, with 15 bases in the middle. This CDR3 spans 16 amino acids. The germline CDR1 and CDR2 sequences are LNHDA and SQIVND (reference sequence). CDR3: CASSISGGFPSYEQYF. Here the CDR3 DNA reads TGTGCCAGTAGTATCTCCGGGGGTTTCCCCTCCTACGAGCAGTACTTC.

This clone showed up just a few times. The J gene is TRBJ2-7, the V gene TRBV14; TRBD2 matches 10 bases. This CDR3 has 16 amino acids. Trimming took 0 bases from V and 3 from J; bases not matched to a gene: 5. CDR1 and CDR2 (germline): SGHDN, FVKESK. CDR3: CASSQDGLAVFYEQYF. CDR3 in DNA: TGTGCCAGCAGCCAAGATGGACTAGCGGTCTTCTACGAGCAGTACTTC.

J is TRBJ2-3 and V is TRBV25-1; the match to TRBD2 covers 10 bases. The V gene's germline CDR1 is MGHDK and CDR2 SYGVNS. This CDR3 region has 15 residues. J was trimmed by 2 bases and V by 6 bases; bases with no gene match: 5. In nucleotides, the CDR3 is TGTGCCAGCAGGTTAGCGGGGGGCAACACAGATACGCAGTATTTT. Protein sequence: CASRLAGGNTDTQYF.

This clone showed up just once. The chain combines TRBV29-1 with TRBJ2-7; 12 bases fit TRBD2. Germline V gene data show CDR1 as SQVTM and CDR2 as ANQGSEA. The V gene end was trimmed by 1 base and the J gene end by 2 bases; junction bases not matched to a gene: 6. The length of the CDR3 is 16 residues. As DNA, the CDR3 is TGCAGCGTTGAAGGTGTAGGACTAGCGGGGACCTACGAGCAGTACTTC. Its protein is CSVEGVGLAGTYEQYF.

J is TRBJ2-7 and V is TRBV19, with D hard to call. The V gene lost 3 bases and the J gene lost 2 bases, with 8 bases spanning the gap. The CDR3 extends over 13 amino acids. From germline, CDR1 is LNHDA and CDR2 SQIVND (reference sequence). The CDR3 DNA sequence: TGTGCCAGTAGTATTATGAGCGCCTACGAGCAGTACTTC. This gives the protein CASSIMSAYEQYF.